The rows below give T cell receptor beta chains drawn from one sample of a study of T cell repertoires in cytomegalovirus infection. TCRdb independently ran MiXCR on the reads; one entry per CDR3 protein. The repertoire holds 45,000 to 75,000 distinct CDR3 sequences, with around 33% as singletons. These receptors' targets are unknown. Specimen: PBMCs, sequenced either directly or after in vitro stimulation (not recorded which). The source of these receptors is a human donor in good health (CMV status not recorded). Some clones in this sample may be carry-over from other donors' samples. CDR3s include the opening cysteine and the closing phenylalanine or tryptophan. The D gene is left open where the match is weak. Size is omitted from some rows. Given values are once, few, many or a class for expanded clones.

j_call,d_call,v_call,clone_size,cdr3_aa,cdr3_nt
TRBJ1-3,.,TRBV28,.,CASSSREGPGAGNTIYF,TGTGCCAGCAGTTCTCGGGAAGGTCCAGGGGCTGGAAACACCATATATTTT
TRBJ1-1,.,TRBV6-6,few,CASSPRGVNTEAFF,TGTGCCAGCAGTCCAAGGGGGGTGAACACTGAAGCTTTCTTT
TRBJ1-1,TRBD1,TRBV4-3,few,CASSQGTGDENTEAFF,TGCGCCAGCAGCCAAGGGACAGGGGACGAGAACACTGAAGCTTTCTTT
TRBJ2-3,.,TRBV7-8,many,CASSAGQRVDTQYF,TGTGCCAGCAGCGCGGGACAGCGGGTAGATACGCAGTATTTT
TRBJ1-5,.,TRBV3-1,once,CASSRSQGIGQPQHF,TGTGCCAGCAGCCGGAGCCAGGGGATAGGTCAGCCCCAGCATTTT
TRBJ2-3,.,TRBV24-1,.,CATSDWRDTQYF,TGTGCCACCAGTGATTGGAGAGATACGCAGTATTTT
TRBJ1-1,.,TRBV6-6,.,CASGPDSEAFF,TGTGCCAGCGGACCGGACAGTGAAGCTTTCTTT
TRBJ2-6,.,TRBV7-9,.,CASSLLRPGANVLTF,TGTGCCAGCAGCTTACTGCGCCCTGGGGCCAACGTCCTGACTTTC
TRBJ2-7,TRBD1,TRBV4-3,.,CASSQGTGDYEQYF,TGCGCCAGCAGCCAAGGGACAGGGGATTACGAGCAGTACTTC
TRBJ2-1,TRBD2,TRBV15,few,CATSLTSGGLRNEQFF,TGTGCCACCAGCCTAACTAGCGGGGGCCTTAGGAATGAGCAGTTCTTC
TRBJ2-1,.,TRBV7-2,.,CASSLLLGGVHNEQFF,TGTGCCAGCAGCTTATTGTTGGGGGGTGTCCACAATGAGCAGTTCTTC
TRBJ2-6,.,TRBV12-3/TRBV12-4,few,CASSFQGAGGANVLTF,TGTGCCAGCAGTTTCCAAGGGGCGGGAGGGGCCAACGTCCTGACTTTC
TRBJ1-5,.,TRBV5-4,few,CASSVSGGSQHF,TGTGCCAGCAGCGTTAGCGGGGGGTCCCAGCATTTT
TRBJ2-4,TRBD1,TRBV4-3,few,CASSPYPGQGTLAKNIQYF,TGCGCCAGCAGCCCCTACCCGGGACAGGGGACTTTAGCCAAAAACATTCAGTACTTC
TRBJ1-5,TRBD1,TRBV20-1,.,CSANRGSQPQHF,TGCAGTGCAAACAGGGGGAGTCAGCCCCAGCATTTT
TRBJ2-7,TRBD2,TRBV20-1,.,CSARVLAGAEQYF,TGCAGTGCTAGAGTACTAGCGGGAGCCGAGCAGTACTTC
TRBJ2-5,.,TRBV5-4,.,CASSSNRIQETQYF,TGTGCCAGCAGCTCCAACAGGATTCAAGAGACCCAGTACTTC
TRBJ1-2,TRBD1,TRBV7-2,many,CASSLWDRGPFGYTF,TGTGCCAGCAGCCTATGGGACAGGGGACCTTTTGGCTACACCTTC